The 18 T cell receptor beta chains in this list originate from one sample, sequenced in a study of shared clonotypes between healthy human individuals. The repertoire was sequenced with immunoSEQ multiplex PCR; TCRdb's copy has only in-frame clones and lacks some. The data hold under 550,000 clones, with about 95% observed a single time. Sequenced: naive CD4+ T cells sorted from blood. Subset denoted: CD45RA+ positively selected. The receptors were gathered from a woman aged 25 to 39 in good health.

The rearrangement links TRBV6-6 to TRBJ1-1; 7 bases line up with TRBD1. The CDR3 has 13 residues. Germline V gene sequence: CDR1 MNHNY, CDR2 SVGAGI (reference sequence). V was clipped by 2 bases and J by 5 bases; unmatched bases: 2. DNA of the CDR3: TGTGCCAGCAGTTACCCACAGGGGACTGAAGCTTTCTTT. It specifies CASSYPQGTEAFF.

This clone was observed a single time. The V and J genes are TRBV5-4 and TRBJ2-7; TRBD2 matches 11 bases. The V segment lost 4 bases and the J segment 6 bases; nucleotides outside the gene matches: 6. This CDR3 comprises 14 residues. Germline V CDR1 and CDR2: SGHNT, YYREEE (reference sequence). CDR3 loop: CASSLTSGSSEQYF. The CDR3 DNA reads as TGTGCCAGCAGCCTAACTAGCGGGAGTTCCGAGCAGTACTTC.

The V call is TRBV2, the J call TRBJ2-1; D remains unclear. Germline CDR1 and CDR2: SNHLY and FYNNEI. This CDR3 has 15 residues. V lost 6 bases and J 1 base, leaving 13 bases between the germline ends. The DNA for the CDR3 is TGTGCCAGCAGAGGCTTCGTCGCATCCTACAATGAGCAGTTCTTC. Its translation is CASRGFVASYNEQFF.

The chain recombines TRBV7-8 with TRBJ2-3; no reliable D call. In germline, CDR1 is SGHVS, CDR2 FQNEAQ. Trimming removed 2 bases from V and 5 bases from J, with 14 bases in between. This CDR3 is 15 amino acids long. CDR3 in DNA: TGTGCCAGCAGCTTATGGTCCGCGAGGAGAGATACGCAGTATTTT. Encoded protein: CASSLWSARRDTQYF.

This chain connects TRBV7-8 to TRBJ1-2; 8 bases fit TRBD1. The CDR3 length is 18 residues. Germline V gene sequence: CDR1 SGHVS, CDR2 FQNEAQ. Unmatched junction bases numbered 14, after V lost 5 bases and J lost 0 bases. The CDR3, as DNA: TGTGCCAGCAGCCCCCGAGCCGGGACAGGAGTTTCTAACTATGGCTACACCTTC. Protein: CASSPRAGTGVSNYGYTF.

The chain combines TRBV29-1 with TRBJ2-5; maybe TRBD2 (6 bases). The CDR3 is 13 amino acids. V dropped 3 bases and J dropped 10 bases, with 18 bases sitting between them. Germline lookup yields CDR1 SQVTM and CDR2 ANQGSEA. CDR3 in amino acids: CSVDGGIAGGQYF. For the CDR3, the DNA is TGCAGCGTTGATGGGGGTATAGCCGGGGGCCAGTACTTC.

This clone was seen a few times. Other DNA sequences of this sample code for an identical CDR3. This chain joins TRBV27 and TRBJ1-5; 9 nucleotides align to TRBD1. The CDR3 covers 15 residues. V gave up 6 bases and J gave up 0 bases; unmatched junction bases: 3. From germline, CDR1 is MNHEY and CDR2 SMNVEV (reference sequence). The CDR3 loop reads CASRTGQGSNQPQHF. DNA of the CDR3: TGTGCCAGCAGAACGGGACAGGGTAGCAATCAGCCCCAGCATTTT.

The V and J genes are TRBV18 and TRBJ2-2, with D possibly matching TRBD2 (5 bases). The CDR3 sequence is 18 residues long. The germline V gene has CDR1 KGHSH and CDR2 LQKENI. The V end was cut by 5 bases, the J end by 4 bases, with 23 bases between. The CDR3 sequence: CASSSRTGSTKITGELFF. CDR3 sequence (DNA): TGTGCCAGCTCATCCCGTACGGGGAGTACTAAGATCACCGGGGAGCTGTTTTTT. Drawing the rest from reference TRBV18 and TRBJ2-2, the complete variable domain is NAGVMQNPRHLVRRRGQEARLRCSPMKGHSHVYWYRQLPEEGLKFMVYLQKENIIDESGMPKERFSAEFPKEGPSILRIQQVVRGDSAAYFCASSSRTGSTKITGELFFGEGSRLTVL.

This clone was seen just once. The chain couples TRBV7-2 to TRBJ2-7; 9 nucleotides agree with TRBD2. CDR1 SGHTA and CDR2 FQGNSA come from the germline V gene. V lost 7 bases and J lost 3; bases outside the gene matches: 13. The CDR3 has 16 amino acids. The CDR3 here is CASTQSVAGVNYEQYF. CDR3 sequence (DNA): TGTGCCAGCACCCAGTCGGTAGCGGGAGTTAACTACGAGCAGTACTTC.

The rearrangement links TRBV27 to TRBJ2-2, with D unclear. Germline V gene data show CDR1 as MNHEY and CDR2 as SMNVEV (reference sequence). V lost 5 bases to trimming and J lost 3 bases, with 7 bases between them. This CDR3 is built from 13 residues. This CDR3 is CASSLPHTGELFF. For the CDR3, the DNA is TGTGCCAGCAGTCTACCCCACACCGGGGAGCTGTTTTTT.

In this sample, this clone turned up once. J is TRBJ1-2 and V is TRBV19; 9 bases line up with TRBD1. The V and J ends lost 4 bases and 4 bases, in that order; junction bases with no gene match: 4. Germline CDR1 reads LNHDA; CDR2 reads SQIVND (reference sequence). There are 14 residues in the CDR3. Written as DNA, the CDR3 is TGTGCCAGTAGTACCGAGACAGGGGGCTATGGCTACACCTTC. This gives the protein CASSTETGGYGYTF.

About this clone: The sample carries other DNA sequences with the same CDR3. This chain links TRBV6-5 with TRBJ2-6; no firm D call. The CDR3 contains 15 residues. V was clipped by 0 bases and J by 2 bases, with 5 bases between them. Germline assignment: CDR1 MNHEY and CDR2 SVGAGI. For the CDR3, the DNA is TGTGCCAGCAGTTACTCGAGAGCTGGGGCCAACGTCCTGACTTTC. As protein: CASSYSRAGANVLTF.

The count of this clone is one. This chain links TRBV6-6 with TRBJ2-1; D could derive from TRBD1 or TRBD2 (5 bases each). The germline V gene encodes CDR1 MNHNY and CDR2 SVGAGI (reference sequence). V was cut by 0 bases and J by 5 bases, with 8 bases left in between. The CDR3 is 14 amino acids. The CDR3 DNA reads TGTGCCAGCAGTTACTCCCGGGGCCACAATGAGCAGTTCTTC. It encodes CASSYSRGHNEQFF.

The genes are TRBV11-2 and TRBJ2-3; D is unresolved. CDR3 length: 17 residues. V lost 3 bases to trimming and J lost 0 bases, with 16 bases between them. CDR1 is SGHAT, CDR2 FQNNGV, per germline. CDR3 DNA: TGTGCCAGCAGCTTGAGGTCGAGGTCACATAGCACAGATACGCAGTATTTT. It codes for CASSLRSRSHSTDTQYF.

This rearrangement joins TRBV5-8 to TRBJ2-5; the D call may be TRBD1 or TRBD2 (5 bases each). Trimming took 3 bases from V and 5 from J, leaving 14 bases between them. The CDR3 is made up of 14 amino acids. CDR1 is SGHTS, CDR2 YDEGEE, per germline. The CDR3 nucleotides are TGTGCCAGCAGCTGGACTGGGGGTAGGGAGACCCAGTACTTC. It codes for CASSWTGGRETQYF.

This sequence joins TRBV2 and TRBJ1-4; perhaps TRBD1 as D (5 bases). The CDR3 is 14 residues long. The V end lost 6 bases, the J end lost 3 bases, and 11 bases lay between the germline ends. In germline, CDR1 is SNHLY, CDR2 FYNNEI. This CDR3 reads CASSLRGPNEKLFF. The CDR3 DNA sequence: TGTGCCAGCAGCCTGCGGGGCCCTAATGAAAAACTGTTTTTT.

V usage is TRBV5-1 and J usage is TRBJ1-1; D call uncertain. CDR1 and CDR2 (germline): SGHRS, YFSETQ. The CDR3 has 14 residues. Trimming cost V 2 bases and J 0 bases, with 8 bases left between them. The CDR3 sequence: CASSFVQMNTEAFF. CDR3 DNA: TGCGCCAGCAGCTTCGTACAGATGAACACTGAAGCTTTCTTT.

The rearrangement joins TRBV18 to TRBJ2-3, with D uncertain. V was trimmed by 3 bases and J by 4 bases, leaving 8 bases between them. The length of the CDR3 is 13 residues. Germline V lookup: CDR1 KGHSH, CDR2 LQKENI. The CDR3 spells CASSPLSSDTQYF. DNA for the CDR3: TGTGCCAGCTCACCGTTATCTTCAGATACGCAGTATTTT.